This T cell receptor beta chain was captured in a study of blood T cell repertoires in COVID-19. CDR1 and CDR2 (germline): SGHVS, FQNEAQ. The V gene lost 10 bases and the J gene lost 1 base, with 19 bases spanning the gap. This CDR3 has 15 residues. TCRdb's table, derived via immunoSEQ multiplex PCR, lists solely in-frame clones and lacks some. Among about 250,000 clones listed, 86% were seen once. The receptor was derived from a woman older than 75 with COVID-19, enrolled during active disease. Sequencing used peripheral blood. V is TRBV7-8 and J is TRBJ2-5; a possible D gene is TRBD1 (6 bases). Here the CDR3 DNA reads TGTGCCATCGTTCCCAGGGGCGGGTTCCAAGAGACCCAGTACTTC. Translating it yields CAIVPRGGFQETQYF.